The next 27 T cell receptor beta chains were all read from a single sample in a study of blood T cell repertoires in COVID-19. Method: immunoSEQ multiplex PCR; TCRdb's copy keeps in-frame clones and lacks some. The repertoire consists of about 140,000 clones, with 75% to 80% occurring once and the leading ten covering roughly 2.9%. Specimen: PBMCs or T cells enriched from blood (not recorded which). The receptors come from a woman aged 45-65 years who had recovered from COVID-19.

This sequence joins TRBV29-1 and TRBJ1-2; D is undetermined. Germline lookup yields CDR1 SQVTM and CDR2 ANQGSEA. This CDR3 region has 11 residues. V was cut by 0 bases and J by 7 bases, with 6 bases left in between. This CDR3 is CSVEEGGGYTF. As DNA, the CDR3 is TGCAGCGTTGAAGAGGGAGGTGGCTACACCTTC.

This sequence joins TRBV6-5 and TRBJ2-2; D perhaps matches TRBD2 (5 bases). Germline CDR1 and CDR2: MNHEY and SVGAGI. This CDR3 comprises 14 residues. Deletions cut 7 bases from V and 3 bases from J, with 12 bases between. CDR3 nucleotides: TGTGCCAGCACAGTTAAGGGAGACACCGGGGAGCTGTTTTTT. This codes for CASTVKGDTGELFF.

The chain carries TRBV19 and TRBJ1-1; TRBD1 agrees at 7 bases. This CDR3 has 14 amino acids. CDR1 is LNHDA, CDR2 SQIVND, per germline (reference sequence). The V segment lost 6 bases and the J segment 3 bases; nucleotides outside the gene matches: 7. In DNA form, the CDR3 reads TGTGCCAGTAGCCCCGACAGGGTGTACACTGAAGCTTTCTTT. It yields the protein CASSPDRVYTEAFF.

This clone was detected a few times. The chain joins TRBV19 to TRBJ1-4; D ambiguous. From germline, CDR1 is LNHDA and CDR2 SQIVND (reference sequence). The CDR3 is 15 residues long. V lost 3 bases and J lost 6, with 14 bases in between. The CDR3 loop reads CASSITGGRDEKLFF. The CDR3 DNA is TGTGCCAGTAGTATTACTGGCGGTCGGGATGAAAAACTGTTTTTT.

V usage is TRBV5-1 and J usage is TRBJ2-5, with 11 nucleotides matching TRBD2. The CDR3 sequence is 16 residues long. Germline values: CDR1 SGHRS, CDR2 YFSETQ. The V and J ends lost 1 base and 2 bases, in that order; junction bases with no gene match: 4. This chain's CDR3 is CASSLLGLAGQETQYF. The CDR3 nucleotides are TGCGCCAGCAGCTTGCTCGGACTAGCGGGTCAAGAGACCCAGTACTTC.

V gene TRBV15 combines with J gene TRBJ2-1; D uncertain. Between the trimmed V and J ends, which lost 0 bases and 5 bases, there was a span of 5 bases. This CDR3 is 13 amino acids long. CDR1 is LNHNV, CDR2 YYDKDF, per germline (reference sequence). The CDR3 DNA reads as TGTGCCACCAGCAGAGACTACGACAATGAGCAGTTCTTC. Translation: CATSRDYDNEQFF.

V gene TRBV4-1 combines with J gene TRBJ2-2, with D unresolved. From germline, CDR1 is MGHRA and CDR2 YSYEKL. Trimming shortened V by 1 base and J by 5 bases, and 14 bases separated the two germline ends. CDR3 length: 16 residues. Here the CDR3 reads CASSQGSFTTTGELFF. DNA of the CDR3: TGCGCCAGCAGCCAAGGGAGCTTTACGACGACCGGGGAGCTGTTTTTT.

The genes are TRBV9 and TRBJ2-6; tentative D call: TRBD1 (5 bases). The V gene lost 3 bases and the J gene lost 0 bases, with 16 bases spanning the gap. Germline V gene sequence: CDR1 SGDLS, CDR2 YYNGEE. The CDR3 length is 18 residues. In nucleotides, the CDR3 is TGTGCCAGCAGCGAGGTGGTGGACATCCACTCTGGGGCCAACGTCCTGACTTTC. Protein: CASSEVVDIHSGANVLTF.

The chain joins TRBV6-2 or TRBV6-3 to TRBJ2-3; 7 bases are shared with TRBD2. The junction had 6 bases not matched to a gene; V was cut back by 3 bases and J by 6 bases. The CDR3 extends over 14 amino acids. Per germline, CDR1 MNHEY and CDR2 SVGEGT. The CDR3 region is CASSYGTNRDTQYF. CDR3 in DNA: TGTGCCAGCAGTTATGGGACTAACCGCGATACGCAGTATTTT.

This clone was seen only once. CDR3 sequence (DNA): TGTGCCAGCAGCTTAGTTTCCGGGAGCTCCTACGAGCAGTACTTC. Its protein is CASSLVSGSSYEQYF. The chain carries TRBV11-3 and TRBJ2-7, with a weak D call TRBD2 (6 bases). The germline V gene has CDR1 SGHNT and CDR2 YENEEA. Trimming removed 1 base from V and 0 bases from J, with 10 bases in between. The CDR3 is made up of 15 amino acids.

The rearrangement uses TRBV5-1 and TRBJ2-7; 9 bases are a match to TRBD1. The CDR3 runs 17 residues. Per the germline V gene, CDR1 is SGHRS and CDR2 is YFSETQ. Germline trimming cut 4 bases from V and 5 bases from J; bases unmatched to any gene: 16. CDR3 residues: CASSPLSGQGGFHEQYF. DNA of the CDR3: TGCGCCAGCAGCCCACTATCGGGACAGGGCGGTTTCCACGAGCAGTACTTC.

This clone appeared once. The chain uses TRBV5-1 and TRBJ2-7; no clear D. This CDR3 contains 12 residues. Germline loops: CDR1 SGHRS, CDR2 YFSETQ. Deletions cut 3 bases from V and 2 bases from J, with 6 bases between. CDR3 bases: TGCGCCAGCAGCTCCCCAGCCTACGAGCAGTACTTC. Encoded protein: CASSSPAYEQYF.

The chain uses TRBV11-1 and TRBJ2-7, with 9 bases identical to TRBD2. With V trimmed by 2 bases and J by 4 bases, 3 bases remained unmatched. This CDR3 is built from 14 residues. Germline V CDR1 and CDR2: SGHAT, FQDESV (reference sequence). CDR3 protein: CASSLRLAGYEQYF. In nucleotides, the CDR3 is TGTGCCAGCAGCTTAAGGCTAGCGGGATACGAGCAGTACTTC.

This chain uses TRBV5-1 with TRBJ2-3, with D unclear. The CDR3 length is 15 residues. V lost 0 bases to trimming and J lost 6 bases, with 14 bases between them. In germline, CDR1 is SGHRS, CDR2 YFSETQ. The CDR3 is CASSLVVKQEDTQYF. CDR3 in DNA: TGCGCCAGCAGCTTGGTGGTGAAGCAAGAGGATACGCAGTATTTT. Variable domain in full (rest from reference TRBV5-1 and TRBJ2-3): KAGVTQTPRYLIKTRGQQVTLSCSPISGHRSVSWYQQTPGQGLQFLFEYFSETQRNKGNFPGRFSGRQFSNSRSEMNVSTLELGDSALYLCASSLVVKQEDTQYFGPGTRLTVL.

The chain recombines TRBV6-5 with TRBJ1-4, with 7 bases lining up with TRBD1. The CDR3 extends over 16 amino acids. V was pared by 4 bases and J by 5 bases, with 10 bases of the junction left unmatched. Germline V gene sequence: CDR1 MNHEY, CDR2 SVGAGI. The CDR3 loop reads CASSLTGTALNEKLFF. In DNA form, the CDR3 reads TGTGCCAGCAGTTTGACCGGGACAGCCTTGAATGAAAAACTGTTTTTT.

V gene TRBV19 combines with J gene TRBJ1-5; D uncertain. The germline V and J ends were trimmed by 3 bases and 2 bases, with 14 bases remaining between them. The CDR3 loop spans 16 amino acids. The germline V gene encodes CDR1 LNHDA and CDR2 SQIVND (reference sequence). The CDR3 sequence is CASSIASVSGNQPQHF. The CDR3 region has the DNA TGTGCCAGTAGTATTGCCTCGGTCTCGGGCAATCAGCCCCAGCATTTT.

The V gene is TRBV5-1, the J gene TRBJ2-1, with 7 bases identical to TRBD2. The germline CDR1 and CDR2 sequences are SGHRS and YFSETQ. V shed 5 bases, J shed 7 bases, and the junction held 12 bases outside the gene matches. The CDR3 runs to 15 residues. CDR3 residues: CASSPLSSGENEQFF. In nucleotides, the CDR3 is TGCGCCAGCAGTCCTCTCTCGAGCGGGGAAAATGAGCAGTTCTTC.

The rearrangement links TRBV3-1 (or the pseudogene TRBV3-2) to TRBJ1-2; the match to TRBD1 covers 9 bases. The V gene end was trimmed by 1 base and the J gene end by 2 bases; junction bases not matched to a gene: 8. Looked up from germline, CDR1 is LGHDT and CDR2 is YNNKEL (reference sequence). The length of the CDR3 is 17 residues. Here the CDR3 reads CASSQAFGTGWNYGYTF. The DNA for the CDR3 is TGTGCCAGCAGCCAAGCGTTCGGGACAGGGTGGAACTATGGCTACACCTTC.

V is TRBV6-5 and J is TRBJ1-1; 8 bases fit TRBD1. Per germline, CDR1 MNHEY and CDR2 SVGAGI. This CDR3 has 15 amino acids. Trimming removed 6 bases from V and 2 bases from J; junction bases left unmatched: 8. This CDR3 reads CASSDRTGFNTEAFF. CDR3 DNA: TGTGCCAGCAGCGACCGGACAGGGTTCAACACTGAAGCTTTCTTT.

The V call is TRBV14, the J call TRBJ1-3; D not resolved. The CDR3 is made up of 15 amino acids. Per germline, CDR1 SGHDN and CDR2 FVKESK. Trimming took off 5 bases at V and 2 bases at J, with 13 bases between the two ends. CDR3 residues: CASSAQTGTGNTIYF. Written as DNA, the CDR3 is TGTGCCAGCAGCGCCCAAACGGGTACTGGAAACACCATATATTTT.

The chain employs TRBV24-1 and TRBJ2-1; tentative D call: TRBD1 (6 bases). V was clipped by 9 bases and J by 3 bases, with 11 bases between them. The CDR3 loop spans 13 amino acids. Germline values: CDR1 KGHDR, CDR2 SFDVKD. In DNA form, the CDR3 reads TGTGCCACCGAGCAGGGGAACTACAATGAGCAGTTCTTC. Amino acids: CATEQGNYNEQFF.

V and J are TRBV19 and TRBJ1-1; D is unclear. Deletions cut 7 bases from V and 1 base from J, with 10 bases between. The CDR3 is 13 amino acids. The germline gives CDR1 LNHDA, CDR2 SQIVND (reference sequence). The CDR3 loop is CASNPRQNTEAFF. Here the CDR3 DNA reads TGTGCCAGTAACCCGCGACAGAACACTGAAGCTTTCTTT.

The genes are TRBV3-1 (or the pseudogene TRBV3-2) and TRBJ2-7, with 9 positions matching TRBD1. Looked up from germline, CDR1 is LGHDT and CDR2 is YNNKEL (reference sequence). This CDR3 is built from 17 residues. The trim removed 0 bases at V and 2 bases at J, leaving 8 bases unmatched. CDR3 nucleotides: TGTGCCAGCAGCCAAGAGGGGACAGGGCCTCAGCCCTACGAGCAGTACTTC. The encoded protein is CASSQEGTGPQPYEQYF.

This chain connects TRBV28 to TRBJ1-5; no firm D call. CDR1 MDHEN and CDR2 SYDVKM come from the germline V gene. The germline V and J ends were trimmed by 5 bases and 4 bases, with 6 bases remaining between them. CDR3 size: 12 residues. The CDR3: CASSTSNQPQHF. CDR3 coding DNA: TGTGCCAGCAGTACATCGAATCAGCCCCAGCATTTT.

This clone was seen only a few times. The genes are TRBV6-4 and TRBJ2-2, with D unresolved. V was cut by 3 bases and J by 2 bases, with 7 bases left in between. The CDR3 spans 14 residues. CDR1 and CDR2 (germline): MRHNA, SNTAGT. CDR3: CASSERSNTGELFF. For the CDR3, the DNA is TGTGCCAGCAGTGAGAGGAGCAACACCGGGGAGCTGTTTTTT.

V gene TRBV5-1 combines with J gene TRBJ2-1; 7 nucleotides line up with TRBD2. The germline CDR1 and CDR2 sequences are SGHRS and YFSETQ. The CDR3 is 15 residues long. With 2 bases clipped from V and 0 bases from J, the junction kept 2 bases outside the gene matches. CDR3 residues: CASSLIAGSYNEQFF. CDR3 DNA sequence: TGCGCCAGCAGCTTAATAGCGGGCTCCTACAATGAGCAGTTCTTC.

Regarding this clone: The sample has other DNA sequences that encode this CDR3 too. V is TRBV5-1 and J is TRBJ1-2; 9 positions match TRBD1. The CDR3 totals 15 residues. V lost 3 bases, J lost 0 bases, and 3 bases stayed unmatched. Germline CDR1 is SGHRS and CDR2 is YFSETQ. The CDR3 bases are TGCGCCAGCAGCTCCGGGACAGGGTCTAACTATGGCTACACCTTC. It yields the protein CASSSGTGSNYGYTF.